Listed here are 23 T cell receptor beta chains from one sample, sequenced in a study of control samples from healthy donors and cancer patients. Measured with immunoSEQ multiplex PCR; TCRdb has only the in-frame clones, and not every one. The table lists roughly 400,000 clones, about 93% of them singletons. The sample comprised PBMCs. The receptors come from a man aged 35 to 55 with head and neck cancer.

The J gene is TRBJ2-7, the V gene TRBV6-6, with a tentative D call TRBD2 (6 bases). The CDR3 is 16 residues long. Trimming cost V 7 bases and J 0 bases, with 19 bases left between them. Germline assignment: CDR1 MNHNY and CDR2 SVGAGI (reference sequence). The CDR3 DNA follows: TGTGCCAGCACTCTGGACTACCACGGTATCTCCTACGAGCAGTACTTC. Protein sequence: CASTLDYHGISYEQYF.

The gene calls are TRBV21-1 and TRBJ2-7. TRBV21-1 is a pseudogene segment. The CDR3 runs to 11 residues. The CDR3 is CASSNSHEQYF. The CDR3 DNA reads TGTGCCAGCAGCAATTCCCACGAGCAGTACTTC.

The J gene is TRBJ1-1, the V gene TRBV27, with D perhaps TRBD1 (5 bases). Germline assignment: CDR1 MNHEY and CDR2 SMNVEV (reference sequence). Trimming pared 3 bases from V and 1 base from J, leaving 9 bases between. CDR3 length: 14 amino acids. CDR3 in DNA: TGTGCCAGCAGTTTCCGGAGGGGGAACACTGAAGCTTTCTTT. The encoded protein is CASSFRRGNTEAFF.

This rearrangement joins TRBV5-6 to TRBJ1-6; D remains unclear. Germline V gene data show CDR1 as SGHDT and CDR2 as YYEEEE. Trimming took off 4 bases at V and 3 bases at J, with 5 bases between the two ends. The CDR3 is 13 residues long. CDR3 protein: CASSAVYNSPLHF. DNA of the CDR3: TGTGCCAGCAGCGCCGTCTATAATTCACCCCTCCACTTT. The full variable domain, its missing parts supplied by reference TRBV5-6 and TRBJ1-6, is DAGVTQSPTHLIKTRGQQVTLRCSPKSGHDTVSWYQQALGQGPQFIFQYYEEEERQRGNFPDRFSGHQFPNYSSELNVNALLLGDSALYLCASSAVYNSPLHFGNGTRLTVT.

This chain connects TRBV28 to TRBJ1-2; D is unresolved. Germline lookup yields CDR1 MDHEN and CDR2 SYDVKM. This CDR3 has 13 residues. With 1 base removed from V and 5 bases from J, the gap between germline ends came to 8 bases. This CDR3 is CASSLSPIYGYTF. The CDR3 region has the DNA TGTGCCAGCAGTTTATCCCCCATTTATGGCTACACCTTC.

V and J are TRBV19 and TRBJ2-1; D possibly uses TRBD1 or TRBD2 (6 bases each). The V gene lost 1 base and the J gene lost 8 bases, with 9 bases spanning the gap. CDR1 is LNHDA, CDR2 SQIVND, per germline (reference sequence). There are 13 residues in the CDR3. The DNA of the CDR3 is TGTGCCAGTAGTATAGTCGGGGGCGATGAGCAGTTCTTC. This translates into CASSIVGGDEQFF. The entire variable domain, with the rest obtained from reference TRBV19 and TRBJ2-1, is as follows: DGGITQSPKYLFRKEGQNVTLSCEQNLNHDAMYWYRQDPGQGLRLIYYSQIVNDFQKGDIAEGYSVSREKKESFPLTVTSAQKNPTAFYLCASSIVGGDEQFFGPGTRLTVL.

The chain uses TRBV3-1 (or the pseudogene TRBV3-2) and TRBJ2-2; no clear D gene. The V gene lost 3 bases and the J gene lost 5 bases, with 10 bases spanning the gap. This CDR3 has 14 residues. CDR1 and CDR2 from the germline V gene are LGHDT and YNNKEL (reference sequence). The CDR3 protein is CASSHKTPTGELFF. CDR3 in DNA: TGTGCCAGCAGCCATAAGACACCAACCGGGGAGCTGTTTTTT.

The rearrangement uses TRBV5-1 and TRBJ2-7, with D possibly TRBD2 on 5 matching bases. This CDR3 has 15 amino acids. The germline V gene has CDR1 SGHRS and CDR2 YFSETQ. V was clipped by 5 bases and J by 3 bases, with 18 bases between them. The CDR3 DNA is TGCGCCAGCAGTCCTGAGGGCCGATCGGTCTACGAGCAGTACTTC. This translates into CASSPEGRSVYEQYF.

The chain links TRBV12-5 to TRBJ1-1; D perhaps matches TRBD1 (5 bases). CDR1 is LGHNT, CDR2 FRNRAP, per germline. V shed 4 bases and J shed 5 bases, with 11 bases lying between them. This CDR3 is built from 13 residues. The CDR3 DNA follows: TGTGCTAGTGGTTCTACGGGGCGGACTGAAGCTTTCTTT. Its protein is CASGSTGRTEAFF.

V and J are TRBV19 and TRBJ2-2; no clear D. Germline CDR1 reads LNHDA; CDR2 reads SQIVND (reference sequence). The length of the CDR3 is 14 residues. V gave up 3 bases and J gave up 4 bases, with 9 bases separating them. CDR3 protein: CASSMVGSTGELFF. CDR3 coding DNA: TGTGCCAGTAGTATGGTAGGGTCCACCGGGGAGCTGTTTTTT.

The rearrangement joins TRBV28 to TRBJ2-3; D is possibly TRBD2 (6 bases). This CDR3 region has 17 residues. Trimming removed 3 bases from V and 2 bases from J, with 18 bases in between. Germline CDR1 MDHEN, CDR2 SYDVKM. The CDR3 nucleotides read TGTGCCAGCAGTTTTAATACGGGAGCCAAATACACAGATACGCAGTATTTT. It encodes CASSFNTGAKYTDTQYF.

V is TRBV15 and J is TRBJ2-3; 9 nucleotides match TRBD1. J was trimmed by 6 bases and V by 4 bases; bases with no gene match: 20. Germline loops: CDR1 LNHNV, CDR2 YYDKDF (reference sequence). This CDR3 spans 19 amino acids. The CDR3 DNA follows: TGTGCCACCAGCACCCCCCGTAGGACAGGGGCGGGGGTGAGGGATACGCAGTATTTT. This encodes CATSTPRRTGAGVRDTQYF.

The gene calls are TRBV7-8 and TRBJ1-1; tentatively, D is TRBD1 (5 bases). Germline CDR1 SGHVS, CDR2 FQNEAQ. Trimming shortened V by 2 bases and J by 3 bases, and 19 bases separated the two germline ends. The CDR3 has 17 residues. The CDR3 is CASSLRGPTGVDTEAFF. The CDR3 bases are TGTGCCAGCAGCTTAAGAGGACCGACGGGGGTTGACACTGAAGCTTTCTTT.

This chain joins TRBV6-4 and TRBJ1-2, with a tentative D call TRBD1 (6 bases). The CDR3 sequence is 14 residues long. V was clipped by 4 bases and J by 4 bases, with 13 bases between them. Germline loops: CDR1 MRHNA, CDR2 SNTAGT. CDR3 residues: CASSAEPGAYGYTF. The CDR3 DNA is TGTGCCAGCAGTGCCGAGCCAGGGGCCTATGGCTACACCTTC.

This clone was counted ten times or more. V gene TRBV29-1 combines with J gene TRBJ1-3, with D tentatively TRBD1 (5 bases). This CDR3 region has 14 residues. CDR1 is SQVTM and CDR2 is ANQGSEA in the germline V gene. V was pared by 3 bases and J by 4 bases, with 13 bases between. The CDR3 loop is CSVDVSRGGNTIYF. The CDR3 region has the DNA TGCAGCGTTGATGTCTCGAGGGGAGGAAACACCATATATTTT.

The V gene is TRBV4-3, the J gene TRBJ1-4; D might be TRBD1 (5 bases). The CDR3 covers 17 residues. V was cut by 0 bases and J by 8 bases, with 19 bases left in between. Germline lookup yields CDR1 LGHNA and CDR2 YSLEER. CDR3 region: CASSQEGETRVYEKLFF. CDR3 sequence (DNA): TGCGCCAGCAGCCAAGAAGGGGAGACAAGGGTATACGAAAAACTGTTTTTT.

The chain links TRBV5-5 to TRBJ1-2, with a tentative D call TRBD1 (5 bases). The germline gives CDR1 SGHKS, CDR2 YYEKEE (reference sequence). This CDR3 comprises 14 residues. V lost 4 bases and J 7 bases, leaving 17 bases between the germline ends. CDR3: CASSTFDGGFGYTF. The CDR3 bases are TGTGCCAGCAGCACCTTCGATGGGGGTTTTGGCTACACCTTC.

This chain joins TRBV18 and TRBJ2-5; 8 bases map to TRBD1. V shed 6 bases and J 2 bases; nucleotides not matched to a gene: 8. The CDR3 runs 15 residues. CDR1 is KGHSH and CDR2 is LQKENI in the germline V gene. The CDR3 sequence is CASSSGDRGQETQYF. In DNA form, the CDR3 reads TGTGCCAGCTCCTCCGGAGACAGGGGACAAGAGACCCAGTACTTC.

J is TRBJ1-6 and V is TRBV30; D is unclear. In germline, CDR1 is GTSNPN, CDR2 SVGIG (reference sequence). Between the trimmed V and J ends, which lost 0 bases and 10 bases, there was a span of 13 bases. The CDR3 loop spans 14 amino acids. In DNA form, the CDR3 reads TGTGCCTGGAGTGTCCAGAGTGTGGGGTCACCCCTCCACTTT. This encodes CAWSVQSVGSPLHF.

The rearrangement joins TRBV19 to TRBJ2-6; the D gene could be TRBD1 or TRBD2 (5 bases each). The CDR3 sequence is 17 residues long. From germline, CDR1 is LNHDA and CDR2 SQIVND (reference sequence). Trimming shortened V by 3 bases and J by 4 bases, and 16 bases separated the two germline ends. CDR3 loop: CASSIPIQGAGANVLTF. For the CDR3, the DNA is TGTGCCAGTAGTATCCCCATCCAGGGAGCCGGGGCCAACGTCCTGACTTTC.

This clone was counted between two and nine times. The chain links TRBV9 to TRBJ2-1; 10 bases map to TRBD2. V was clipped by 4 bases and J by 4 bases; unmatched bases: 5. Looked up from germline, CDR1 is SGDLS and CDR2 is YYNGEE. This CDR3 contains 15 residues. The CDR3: CASSMRTSGYNEQFF. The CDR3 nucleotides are TGTGCCAGCAGCATGCGGACTAGCGGATACAATGAGCAGTTCTTC.

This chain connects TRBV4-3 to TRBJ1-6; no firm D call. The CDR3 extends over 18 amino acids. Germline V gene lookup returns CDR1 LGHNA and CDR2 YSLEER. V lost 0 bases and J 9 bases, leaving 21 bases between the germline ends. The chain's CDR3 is CASSQERSGRGRSSPLHF. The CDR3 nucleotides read TGCGCCAGCAGCCAAGAGAGGTCAGGCCGAGGACGTTCTTCACCCCTCCACTTT.

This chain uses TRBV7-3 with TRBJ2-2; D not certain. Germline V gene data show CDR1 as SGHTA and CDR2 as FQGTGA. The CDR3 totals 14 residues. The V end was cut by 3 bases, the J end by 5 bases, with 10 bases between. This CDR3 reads CASSFQKVTGELFF. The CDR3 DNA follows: TGTGCCAGCAGCTTTCAAAAGGTTACCGGGGAGCTGTTTTTT.